The 5 T cell receptor beta chains presented below share a single source sample, sequenced in a study of blood T cell repertoires in COVID-19. Assay used: immunoSEQ multiplex PCR; TCRdb lists only in-frame clones, some missing. Of tens of thousands of clones listed, around 75% are singletons. Source material: peripheral blood. The origin of the receptors is a man in his 70s with COVID-19, enrolled during active disease.

This clone was detected once. V gene TRBV9 combines with J gene TRBJ2-7; 8 bases align to TRBD2. The junction had 6 bases not matched to a gene; V was cut back by 4 bases and J by 6 bases. CDR3 size: 13 residues. In germline, CDR1 is SGDLS, CDR2 YYNGEE. CDR3 protein: CASSLSGVGEQYF. The DNA for the CDR3 is TGTGCCAGCAGCCTTAGCGGGGTGGGCGAGCAGTACTTC. The complete variable domain, with remaining parts taken from reference TRBV9 and TRBJ2-7, reads DSGVTQTPKHLITATGQRVTLRCSPRSGDLSVYWYQQSLDQGLQFLIQYYNGEERAKGNILERFSAQQFPDLHSELNLSSLELGDSALYFCASSLSGVGEQYFGPGTRLTVT.

As to this clone: Other DNA sequences within the sample encode an identical CDR3. This sequence joins TRBV6-5 and TRBJ2-1; 8 nucleotides line up with TRBD2. Losses at the gene ends were 2 bases for V and 5 bases for J; bases not matched to a gene: 5. Germline-derived CDR1 and CDR2 are MNHEY and SVGAGI. The CDR3 is made up of 15 amino acids. Here the CDR3 reads CASSYGLAGNNEQFF. In DNA form, the CDR3 reads TGTGCCAGCAGTTACGGGCTAGCGGGTAACAATGAGCAGTTCTTC.

The V gene is TRBV19, the J gene TRBJ1-5; TRBD1 is a possible D gene (6 bases). V was cut by 2 bases and J by 0 bases, with 17 bases left in between. In germline, CDR1 is LNHDA, CDR2 SQIVND (reference sequence). The CDR3 loop spans 18 amino acids. The CDR3 sequence is CASSILQGNLYSNQPQHF. Here the CDR3 DNA reads TGTGCCAGTAGTATATTACAGGGCAATCTTTATAGCAATCAGCCCCAGCATTTT.

V and J are TRBV5-5 and TRBJ2-7, with 7 nucleotides matching TRBD2. The V gene's germline CDR1 is SGHKS and CDR2 YYEKEE (reference sequence). V lost 1 base and J lost 1; bases outside the gene matches: 8. The CDR3 has 16 amino acids. The CDR3 reads CASSLLVASGSYEQYF. The CDR3 DNA follows: TGTGCCAGCAGCTTGCTAGTGGCTAGCGGTTCCTACGAGCAGTACTTC.

The chain carries TRBV7-6 and TRBJ1-6; 10 bases agree with TRBD1. Germline CDR1 reads SGHVS; CDR2 reads FNYEAQ. This CDR3 comprises 16 residues. Trimming took 3 bases from V and 8 from J; bases not matched to a gene: 7. The CDR3 sequence: CASSLRQGASDSPLHF. The CDR3 nucleotides read TGTGCCAGCAGCTTGAGACAGGGGGCTTCGGATTCACCCCTCCACTTT.